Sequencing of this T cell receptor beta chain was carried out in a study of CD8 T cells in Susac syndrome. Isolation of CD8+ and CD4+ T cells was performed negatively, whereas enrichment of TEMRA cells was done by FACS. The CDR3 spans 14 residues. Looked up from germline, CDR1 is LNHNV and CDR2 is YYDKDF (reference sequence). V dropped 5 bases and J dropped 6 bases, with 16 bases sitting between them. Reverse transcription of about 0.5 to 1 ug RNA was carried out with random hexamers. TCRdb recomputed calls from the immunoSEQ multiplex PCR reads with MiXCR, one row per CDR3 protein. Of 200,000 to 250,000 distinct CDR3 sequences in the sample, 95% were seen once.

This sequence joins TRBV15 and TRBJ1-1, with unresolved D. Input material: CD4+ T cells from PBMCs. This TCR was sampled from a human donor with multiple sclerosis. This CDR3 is CATSERQWPPEAFF. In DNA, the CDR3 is TGTGCCACCAGCGAGCGACAATGGCCCCCTGAAGCTTTCTTT.